Described below is a single T cell receptor beta chain sequence and its context. Its antigen is unidentified. Here immunoSEQ multiplex PCR was the method, and the copy in TCRdb shows in-frame clones only, minus some. The data contain roughly 220,000 clones, 50% to 80% of them seen just once; the ten biggest clones take up over 8.5%. The data originate from a study of shared clonotypes between healthy human individuals. Overall study context: The donor pool was made up of a couple of women and three men aged 18 to 49.

The CDR3 is 16 amino acids. V was clipped by 0 bases and J by 1 base; unmatched bases: 3. Germline lookup yields CDR1 SGHTA and CDR2 FQGNSA. General study points: Clonotype sharing across a few donors was observed for 4% to 6.5% of naive CD4 clonotypes. Represented genetic and exposure-history diversity was restricted by having few donors.

The source material was memory CD4+ T cells sorted from blood. Subset defined: CD45RA-negative fraction. The chain uses TRBV7-2 and TRBJ1-5, with 7 bases matching TRBD1. The origin of this receptor is a young man in good health. The CDR3 DNA reads as TGTGCCAGCAGCTTAGCTTCGACAGGGAGCAATCAGCCCCAGCATTTT. The encoded protein is CASSLASTGSNQPQHF.